Shown below are 9 T cell receptor beta chains from a single sample sequenced in a study of blood T cell repertoires in COVID-19. Measured with immunoSEQ multiplex PCR; TCRdb has only the in-frame clones, and not every one. The sample holds under 400,000 clones, 88% seen once. Sequences were obtained from PBMCs or T cells enriched from blood (not recorded which). The receptors derive from a woman aged 30 to 39 who had been exposed to COVID-19.

The chain is built from TRBV2 and TRBJ2-7; a weak D match, TRBD2 (5 bases). Trimming removed 5 bases at V and 0 bases at J, with 14 bases between. Germline values: CDR1 SNHLY, CDR2 FYNNEI. This CDR3 contains 15 residues. The CDR3 sequence is CASSLLAPSSYEQYF. DNA of the CDR3: TGTGCCAGCAGTCTCCTAGCCCCGAGCTCCTACGAGCAGTACTTC.

The V and J genes are TRBV7-2 and TRBJ2-7, with D possibly TRBD2 on 6 matching bases. CDR1 and CDR2 (germline): SGHTA, FQGNSA. This CDR3 contains 15 residues. Between the trimmed V and J ends, which lost 3 bases and 2 bases, there was a span of 14 bases. As DNA, the CDR3 is TGTGCCAGCAGCTTGTACGCGGGAACGGCCTACGAGCAGTACTTC. Protein sequence: CASSLYAGTAYEQYF.

This chain connects TRBV9 to TRBJ1-4; D possibly corresponds to TRBD1 (5 bases). V lost 0 bases to trimming and J lost 8 bases, with 11 bases between them. Germline V gene data show CDR1 as SGDLS and CDR2 as YYNGEE. The CDR3 contains 14 residues. In nucleotides, the CDR3 is TGTGCCAGCAGCGTAGGATGGCGGGGGGAAAAACTGTTTTTT. Amino acids: CASSVGWRGEKLFF.

This chain links TRBV19 with TRBJ1-1; 7 bases agree with TRBD1. There are 14 residues in the CDR3. The germline gives CDR1 LNHDA, CDR2 SQIVND (reference sequence). V shed 5 bases and J 0 bases; nucleotides not matched to a gene: 3. For the CDR3, the DNA is TGTGCCAGTAGTGCGGGACAGATGAACACTGAAGCTTTCTTT. Its protein product is CASSAGQMNTEAFF.

This clone was detected only once. For the CDR3, the DNA is TGTGCCAGCAGTTTTTCCGGGTCCACTAGCACAGATACGCAGTATTTT. Translation gives CASSFSGSTSTDTQYF. This chain uses TRBV27 with TRBJ2-3; D is unresolved. The germline CDR1 and CDR2 sequences are MNHEY and SMNVEV (reference sequence). CDR3 length: 16 residues. The V gene lost 3 bases and the J gene lost 0 bases, with 13 bases spanning the gap.

This CDR3 reads CASSLSRTAAGANVLTF. CDR3 sequence (DNA): TGTGCCAGCAGTTTATCTAGGACAGCCGCCGGGGCCAACGTCCTGACTTTC. This chain uses TRBV27 with TRBJ2-6; a possible D gene is TRBD1 (6 bases). Germline CDR1 MNHEY, CDR2 SMNVEV (reference sequence). V was clipped by 0 bases and J by 4 bases, with 13 bases between them. This CDR3 has 17 amino acids.

The chain uses TRBV28 and TRBJ1-1; D is undetermined. Germline lookup yields CDR1 MDHEN and CDR2 SYDVKM. This CDR3 region has 9 residues. The CDR3 reads CDRNTEAFF. The CDR3 region has the DNA TGTGATCGGAACACTGAAGCTTTCTTT.

In this sample, this clone turned up once. The chain carries TRBV7-6 and TRBJ2-1, with 15 bases that match TRBD2. CDR1 SGHVS and CDR2 FNYEAQ come from the germline V gene. V trimming: 3 bases; J trimming: 6 bases; junction bases outside the gene matches: 6. The CDR3 has 17 residues. In DNA form, the CDR3 reads TGTGCCAGCAGCTTGACCGGGACTAGCGGGAGGTTCAATGAGCAGTTCTTC. As protein: CASSLTGTSGRFNEQFF.

The genes are TRBV18 and TRBJ1-1, with 7 nucleotides matching TRBD1. V lost 1 base to trimming and J lost 0 bases; unmatched junction nucleotides: 8. CDR1 and CDR2 from the germline V gene are KGHSH and LQKENI. This CDR3 region has 17 residues. CDR3 sequence: CASSPLRDSFMNTEAFF. DNA for the CDR3: TGTGCCAGCTCACCACTCCGGGACAGCTTCATGAACACTGAAGCTTTCTTT.